This T cell receptor (beta chain) was observed in a study of T cell responses to AZD1222 COVID-19 vaccine. About the research overall: Both about-4-week and about-12-week second-dose recipients were combined.

The germline V gene encodes CDR1 LNHDA and CDR2 SQIVND (reference sequence). Trimming removed 5 bases from V and 2 bases from J, with 13 bases in between. The CDR3 loop spans 14 amino acids. TCRdb's table, derived via immunoSEQ multiplex PCR, lists solely in-frame clones and lacks some. The sample consists of some 61,000 clones, over 75% of them appearing once. This clone was counted once. The chain is built from TRBV19 and TRBJ2-7; possibly TRBD1 for D (5 bases). Source: peripheral blood, taken on day 0 of AZD1222 vaccination. This TCR came from an adult in good health. The CDR3 DNA reads TGTGCCAGTAGTCCGACGACAGATCCCTACGAGCAGTACTTC. It codes for CASSPTTDPYEQYF.